The clone carrying this TCR beta chain was detected a few times. The antigen remains undetermined. TCRdb reprocessed the reads with MiXCR, giving one entry per CDR3 protein. In the table there are around 300,000 distinct CDR3 sequences, roughly 9.5% of which are singletons. The data belong to a study of T cell repertoires in cytomegalovirus infection. General study results and limits: The ex vivo response was dominated by HLA-C-restricted CMV-specific TCR beta clonotypes. Adding up the frequency of public TCR beta families identified people who carried CMV plus the relevant HLA.

This CDR3 has 16 residues. J lost 8 bases, V lost 7 bases, and 16 bases had no gene match. Per germline, CDR1 MDHEN and CDR2 SYDVKM. V gene TRBV28 combines with J gene TRBJ1-2; 10 nucleotides agree with TRBD1. The receptor was derived from a human donor in good health (CMV status not recorded). Some clones in this sample may be carry-over from other donors' samples. The specimen sequenced was PBMCs. The CDR3 bases are TGTGCCAGCAACCGCCGGTTAGGACAGGGGGTACAGGGCTACACCTTC. Protein: CASNRRLGQGVQGYTF.